Following are 11 T cell receptor beta chains from one sample sequenced in a study of T-cell memory formation after mild COVID-19. MiXCR, run by TCRdb on the 5' RACE reads, gives a single entry per CDR3 protein. Found here are 200,000 to 300,000 distinct CDR3 sequences, 15% of them singletons; the top ten hold 2% to 2.5%. Sequencing was performed on PBMCs or a T cell subset sorted from them (not recorded which). Receptors were obtained from an adult woman who had mild COVID-19 (a few samples of this study predate the infection). Cell type and time point are not known.

In its sample, this clonotype was seen many times. This sequence joins TRBV18 and TRBJ2-3; D is ambiguous. This CDR3 is built from 13 residues. The germline CDR1 and CDR2 sequences are KGHSH and LQKENI. Trimming pared 3 bases from V and 0 bases from J, leaving 4 bases between. For the CDR3, the DNA is TGTGCCAGCTCACCCGAGAGCACAGATACGCAGTATTTT. It translates to CASSPESTDTQYF.

This clonotype was detected a few times. The chain carries TRBV24-1 and TRBJ1-2, with D possibly being TRBD1 (5 bases). CDR3 size: 14 residues. Trimming took 4 bases from V and 7 from J, leaving 15 bases between them. Germline CDR1 KGHDR, CDR2 SFDVKD. The CDR3 reads CATSDSGGNSGYTF. The CDR3 nucleotides read TGTGCCACCAGTGACAGTGGGGGGAATTCTGGCTACACCTTC.

V usage is TRBV7-2 and J usage is TRBJ2-5; TRBD2 agrees at 9 bases. The J segment lost 7 bases and the V segment lost 5 bases, leaving 8 bases of the junction unmatched. This CDR3 is 14 amino acids long. Germline V gives CDR1 SGHTA, CDR2 FQGNSA. The CDR3 DNA follows: TGTGCCAGCAGCCTTAGTGGCGGGGGGGGGACCCAGTACTTC. Protein sequence: CASSLSGGGGTQYF.

This clonotype appeared many times. This chain joins TRBV7-9 and TRBJ2-1; 10 bases align to TRBD2. The trim removed 1 base at V and 4 bases at J, leaving 1 base unmatched. The length of the CDR3 is 15 residues. CDR1 and CDR2 (germline): SEHNR, FQNEAQ (reference sequence). CDR3 DNA sequence: TGTGCCAGCAGCTTAGTAGCGGGAGGATACAATGAGCAGTTCTTC. It is translated as CASSLVAGGYNEQFF.

This clonotype was seen a handful of times. As DNA, the CDR3 is TGTGCCAGCAGCTTAGACACGTTGAACACCGGGGAGCTGTTTTTT. It is translated as CASSLDTLNTGELFF. The J gene is TRBJ2-2, the V gene TRBV7-9, with D hard to call. Germline lookup yields CDR1 SEHNR and CDR2 FQNEAQ (reference sequence). This CDR3 has 15 residues. Trimming shortened V by 1 base and J by 1 base, and 7 bases separated the two germline ends.

The rearrangement joins TRBV18 to TRBJ2-5; maybe TRBD2 (6 bases). CDR1 and CDR2 from the germline V gene are KGHSH and LQKENI. The CDR3 loop spans 15 amino acids. Trimming removed 3 bases from V and 3 bases from J, with 14 bases in between. The DNA of the CDR3 is TGTGCCAGCTCACCGAAGGCGGGGCGAGAAGAGACCCAGTACTTC. It is translated as CASSPKAGREETQYF.

Many counts were recorded for this clonotype. The rearrangement uses TRBV2 and TRBJ2-7, with TRBD1 matching over 11 bases. J gave up 3 bases and V 6 bases, and 1 base lay outside the gene matches. This CDR3 spans 13 amino acids. CDR1 is SNHLY, CDR2 FYNNEI, per germline. The CDR3 DNA is TGTGCCAGCAGGGGACAGGGGGTCTACGAGCAGTACTTC. Amino acid sequence: CASRGQGVYEQYF.

The chain uses TRBV19 and TRBJ1-5; 11 bases are shared with TRBD1. V was clipped by 7 bases and J by 7 bases; unmatched bases: 9. Germline-derived CDR1 and CDR2 are LNHDA and SQIVND (reference sequence). This CDR3 has 15 amino acids. The CDR3 protein is CASIQDRGQDQPQHF. The DNA of the CDR3 is TGTGCCAGTATCCAGGACAGGGGGCAGGACCAGCCCCAGCATTTT.

V usage is TRBV7-3 and J usage is TRBJ1-1, with no clear D. CDR3 length: 13 residues. CDR1 is SGHTA and CDR2 is FQGTGA in the germline V gene. V was clipped by 5 bases and J by 4 bases, with 11 bases between them. The CDR3 DNA sequence: TGTGCCAGCAGCCAAACCCCGGGCACTGAAGCTTTCTTT. It specifies CASSQTPGTEAFF.

CDR3 coding DNA: TGTGCCAGCAGGCGGGGACAGGCGGATGGCGAGCAGTACTTC. The encoded protein is CASRRGQADGEQYF. The chain combines TRBV12-3 or TRBV12-4 with TRBJ2-7, with 8 nucleotides matching TRBD1. The V gene end was trimmed by 6 bases and the J gene end by 6 bases; junction bases not matched to a gene: 10. CDR3 size: 14 residues.

This clonotype was picked up a small number of times. V gene TRBV27 combines with J gene TRBJ1-5, with 7 bases lining up with TRBD1. The CDR3 covers 18 residues. The V gene end was trimmed by 5 bases and the J gene end by 1 base; junction bases not matched to a gene: 14. CDR1 and CDR2 from the germline V gene are MNHEY and SMNVEV (reference sequence). In DNA form, the CDR3 reads TGTGCCAGCAGTCCCAGGGGGTTTTCGGCAGGGAGCAATCAGCCCCAGCATTTT. Amino acids: CASSPRGFSAGSNQPQHF.